The T cell receptor beta chain under discussion was sequenced for a study of blood T cell repertoires in COVID-19. Background on the study: Samples came from the United States, Italy and Spain, spanning acute and convalescent COVID-19. T cells, B-cell-depleted T cells, or PBMCs provided the cDNA or gDNA that served as material.

Source study methods: The authors estimated nucleated cell counts from reference gene primer amplification. TCRdb's table, derived via immunoSEQ multiplex PCR, lists solely in-frame clones and lacks some. The V and J calls and the clone size are those of that table, but D and trimming were determined from the DNA. This sample has approximately 150,000 clones, with 86% found just once. With 5 bases clipped from V and 1 base from J, the junction kept 6 bases outside the gene matches. The CDR3 consists of 16 residues. The germline CDR1 and CDR2 sequences are MDHEN and SYDVKM. Sample: peripheral blood. V is TRBV28 and J is TRBJ2-2, with 8 bases lining up with TRBD1. The sequence was obtained from a woman in her 70s with acute or convalescent COVID-19. The CDR3 here is CASSPAGQGNTGELFF. The CDR3 DNA reads TGTGCCAGCAGTCCGGCAGGACAGGGGAACACCGGGGAGCTGTTTTTT.